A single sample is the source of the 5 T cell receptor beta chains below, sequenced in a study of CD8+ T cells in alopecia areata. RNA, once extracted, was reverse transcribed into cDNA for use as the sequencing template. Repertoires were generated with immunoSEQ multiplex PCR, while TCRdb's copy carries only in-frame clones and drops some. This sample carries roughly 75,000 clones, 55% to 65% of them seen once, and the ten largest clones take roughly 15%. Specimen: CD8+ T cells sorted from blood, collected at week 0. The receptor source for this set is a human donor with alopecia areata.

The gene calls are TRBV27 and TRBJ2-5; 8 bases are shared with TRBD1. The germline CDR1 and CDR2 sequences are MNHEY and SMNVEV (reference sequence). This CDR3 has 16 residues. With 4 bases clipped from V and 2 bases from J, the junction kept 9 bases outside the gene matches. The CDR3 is CASSSLTGGFQETQYF. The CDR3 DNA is TGTGCCAGCAGTTCACTCACAGGGGGGTTTCAAGAGACCCAGTACTTC.

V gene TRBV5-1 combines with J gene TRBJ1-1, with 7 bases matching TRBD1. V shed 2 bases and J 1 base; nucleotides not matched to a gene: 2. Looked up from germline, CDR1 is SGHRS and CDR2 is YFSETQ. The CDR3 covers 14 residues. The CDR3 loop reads CASSFTGENTEAFF. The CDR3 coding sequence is TGCGCCAGCAGCTTCACAGGGGAGAACACTGAAGCTTTCTTT.

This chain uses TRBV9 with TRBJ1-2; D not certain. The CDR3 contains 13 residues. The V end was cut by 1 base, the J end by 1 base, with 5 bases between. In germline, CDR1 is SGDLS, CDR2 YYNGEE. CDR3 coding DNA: TGTGCCAGCAGCGTAACAGTTAACTATGGCTACACCTTC. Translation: CASSVTVNYGYTF.

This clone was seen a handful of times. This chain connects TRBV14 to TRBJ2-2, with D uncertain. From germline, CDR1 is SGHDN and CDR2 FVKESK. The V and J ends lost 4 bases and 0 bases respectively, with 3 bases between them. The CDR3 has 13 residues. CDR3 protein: CASSLANTGELFF. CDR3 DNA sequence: TGTGCCAGCAGCCTCGCGAACACCGGGGAGCTGTTTTTT.

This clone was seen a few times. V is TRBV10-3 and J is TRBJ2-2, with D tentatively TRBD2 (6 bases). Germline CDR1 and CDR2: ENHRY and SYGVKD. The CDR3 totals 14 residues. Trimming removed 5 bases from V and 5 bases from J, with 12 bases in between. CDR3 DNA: TGTGCCATCAGTCTACCGGAGGGTACCGGGGAGCTGTTTTTT. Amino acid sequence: CAISLPEGTGELFF.